A single TCR beta chain is shown here with its context. Its cognate antigen is unknown. This sample was taken from a study of response to subunit inactivated influenza vaccine. Study-level results: Researchers suggested that each seasonal influenza vaccination recruits few new T cells.

The J segment lost 2 bases and the V segment lost 4 bases, leaving 6 bases of the junction unmatched. This CDR3 comprises 14 residues. Germline V CDR1 and CDR2: SGHRS, YFSETQ. TCRdb itself ran the RT-PCR reads through MiXCR, one entry per CDR3 protein. The sample holds about 780,000 distinct CDR3 sequences, less than 20% seen once. V and J are TRBV5-1 and TRBJ2-7, with TRBD1 identical over 7 bases. Source: PBMCs from blood, taken about 5 days after vaccination. The receptor comes from a man aged 50-59 years who received an inactivated influenza vaccine. The CDR3 DNA follows: TGCGCCAGCAGCCCCGGACAGGAGGCCTACGAGCAGTACTTC. Its protein product is CASSPGQEAYEQYF.